This TCR beta chain appears in the sequencing data of a study of beta chain features in type 1 diabetes. Trimming at V came to 3 bases and at J to 4 bases, leaving 6 bases not matched to a gene. The germline gives CDR1 SNHLY, CDR2 FYNNEI. CDR3 length: 15 amino acids. A word on this clone: Its antigen is currently unknown.

What was sequenced were expressed TCRB transcripts, since all of the isolated RNA had been reverse transcribed. The table came from immunoSEQ multiplex PCR; TCRdb's copy has only in-frame clones and leaves some out. The data contain about 240,000 clones, about 26% of them singletons. A sort by CD45RO/CCR7/CD25/CD127/CD95/CD27 yielded CD4+ naive, central memory, regulatory and stem cell-like memory cells. Study-wide results and limits: Amplification by PCR could prefer shorter templates, with the same effect in patients and controls.

Sequencing was done on a sample of central memory CD4+ T cells from blood. The rearrangement joins TRBV2 to TRBJ2-5; 9 nucleotides agree with TRBD1. The clonotype comes from a man younger than 40 in good health. DNA for the CDR3: TGTGCCAGCAGTGATCAGGGACAGGGTGGAGAGACCCAGTACTTC. Residues: CASSDQGQGGETQYF.